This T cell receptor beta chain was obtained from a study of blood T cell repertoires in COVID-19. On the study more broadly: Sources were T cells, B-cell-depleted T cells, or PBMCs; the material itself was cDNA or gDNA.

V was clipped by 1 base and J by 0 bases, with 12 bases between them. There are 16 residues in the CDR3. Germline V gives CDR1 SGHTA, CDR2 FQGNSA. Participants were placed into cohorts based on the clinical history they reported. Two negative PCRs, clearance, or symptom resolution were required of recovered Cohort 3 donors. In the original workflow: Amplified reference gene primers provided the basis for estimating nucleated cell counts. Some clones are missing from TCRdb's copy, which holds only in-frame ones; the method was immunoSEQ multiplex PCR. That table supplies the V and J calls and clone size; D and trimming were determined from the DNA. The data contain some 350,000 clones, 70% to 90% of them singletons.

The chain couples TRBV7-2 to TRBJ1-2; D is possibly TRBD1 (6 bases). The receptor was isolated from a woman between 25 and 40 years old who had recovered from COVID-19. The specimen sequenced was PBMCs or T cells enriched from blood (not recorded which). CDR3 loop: CASSLGGQGANYGYTF. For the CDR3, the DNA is TGTGCCAGCAGCTTAGGGGGGCAGGGTGCTAACTATGGCTACACCTTC.